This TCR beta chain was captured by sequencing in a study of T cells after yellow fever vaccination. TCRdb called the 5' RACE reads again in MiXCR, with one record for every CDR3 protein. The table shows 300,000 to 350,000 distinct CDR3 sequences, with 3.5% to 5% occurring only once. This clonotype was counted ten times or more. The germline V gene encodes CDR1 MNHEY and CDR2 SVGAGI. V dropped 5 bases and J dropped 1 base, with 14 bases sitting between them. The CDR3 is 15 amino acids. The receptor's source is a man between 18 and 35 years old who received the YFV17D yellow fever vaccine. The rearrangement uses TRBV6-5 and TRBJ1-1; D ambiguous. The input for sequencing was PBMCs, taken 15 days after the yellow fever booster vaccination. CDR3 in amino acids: CASSPRSRRNTEAFF. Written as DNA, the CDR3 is TGTGCCAGCAGTCCCCGTTCACGGCGGAACACTGAAGCTTTCTTT.